This entry describes one T cell receptor beta chain. CDR3 length: 16 residues. After removal of 4 bases from V and 0 bases from J, the junction contained 9 bases not matched to a gene. CDR1 and CDR2 from the germline V gene are LGHDT and YNNKEL (reference sequence). This entry comes from a study of blood T cell repertoires in COVID-19. Study context: PBMCs, B-cell-depleted T cells, or T cells provided the cDNA or gDNA that made up the material.

As processed by the authors: Estimated nucleated cell counts came from reference gene primer amplification. Sequenced by immunoSEQ multiplex PCR; TCRdb stores in-frame clones only, minus some. V and J calls and clone size follow that table, whereas D and trimming were derived from the DNA. This table has roughly 700,000 clones, around 89% appearing once. Input material: peripheral blood. This receptor was identified in a young woman with acute or convalescent COVID-19. The V call is TRBV3-1 (or the pseudogene TRBV3-2), the J call TRBJ2-7, with 7 positions matching TRBD1. CDR3: CASSPLLTGSSYEQYF. Written as DNA, the CDR3 is TGTGCCAGCAGCCCTTTATTGACAGGGAGCTCCTACGAGCAGTACTTC.